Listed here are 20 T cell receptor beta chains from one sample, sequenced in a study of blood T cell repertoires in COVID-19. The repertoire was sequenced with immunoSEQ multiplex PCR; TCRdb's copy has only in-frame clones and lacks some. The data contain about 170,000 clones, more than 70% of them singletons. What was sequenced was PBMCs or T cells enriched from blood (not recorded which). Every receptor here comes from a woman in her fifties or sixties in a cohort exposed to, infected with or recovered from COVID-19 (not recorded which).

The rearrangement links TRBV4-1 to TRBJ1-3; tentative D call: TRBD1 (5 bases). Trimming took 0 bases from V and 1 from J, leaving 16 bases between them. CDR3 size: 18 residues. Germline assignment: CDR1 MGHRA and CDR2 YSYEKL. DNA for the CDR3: TGCGCCAGCAGCCAAGATGGGCCGGGGGTCTTATCTGGAAACACCATATATTTT. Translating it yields CASSQDGPGVLSGNTIYF.

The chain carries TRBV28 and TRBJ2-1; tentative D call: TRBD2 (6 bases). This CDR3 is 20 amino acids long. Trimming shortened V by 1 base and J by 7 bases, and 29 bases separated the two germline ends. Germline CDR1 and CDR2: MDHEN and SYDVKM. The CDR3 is CASSLFPPALPRERRNEQFF. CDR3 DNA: TGTGCCAGCAGTTTATTCCCTCCCGCCCTCCCTCGGGAGAGGAGGAATGAGCAGTTCTTC.

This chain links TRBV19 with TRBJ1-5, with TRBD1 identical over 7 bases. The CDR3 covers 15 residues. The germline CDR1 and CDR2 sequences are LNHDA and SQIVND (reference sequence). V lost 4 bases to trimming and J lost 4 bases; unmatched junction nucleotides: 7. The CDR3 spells CASSTHRGTNQPQHF. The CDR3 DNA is TGTGCCAGTAGTACCCACAGGGGTACGAATCAGCCCCAGCATTTT.

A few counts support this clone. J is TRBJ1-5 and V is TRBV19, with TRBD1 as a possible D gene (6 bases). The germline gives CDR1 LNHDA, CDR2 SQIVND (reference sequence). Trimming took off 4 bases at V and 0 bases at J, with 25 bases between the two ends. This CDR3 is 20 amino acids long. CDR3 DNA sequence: TGTGCCAGTAGTACACACAACTACGGACAGAGGAAGAATAGCAATCAGCCCCAGCATTTT. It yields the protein CASSTHNYGQRKNSNQPQHF.

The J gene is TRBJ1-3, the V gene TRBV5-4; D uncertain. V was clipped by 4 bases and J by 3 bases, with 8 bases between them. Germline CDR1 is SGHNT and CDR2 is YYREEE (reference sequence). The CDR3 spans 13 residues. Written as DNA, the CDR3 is TGTGCCAGCAGCCCGGGTTTTGGAAACACCATATATTTT. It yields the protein CASSPGFGNTIYF.

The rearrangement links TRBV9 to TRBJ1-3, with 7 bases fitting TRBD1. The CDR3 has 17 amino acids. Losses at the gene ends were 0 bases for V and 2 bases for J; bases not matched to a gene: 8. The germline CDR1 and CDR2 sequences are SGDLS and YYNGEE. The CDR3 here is CASSVGLSGTAGNTIYF. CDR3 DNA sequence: TGTGCCAGCAGCGTAGGATTGTCTGGGACAGCTGGAAACACCATATATTTT.

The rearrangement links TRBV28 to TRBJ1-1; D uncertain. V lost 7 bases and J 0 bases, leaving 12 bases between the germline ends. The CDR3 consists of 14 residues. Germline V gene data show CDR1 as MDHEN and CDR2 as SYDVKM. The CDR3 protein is CASTSGSLNTEAFF. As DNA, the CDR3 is TGTGCCAGCACCTCAGGTTCTCTGAACACTGAAGCTTTCTTT.

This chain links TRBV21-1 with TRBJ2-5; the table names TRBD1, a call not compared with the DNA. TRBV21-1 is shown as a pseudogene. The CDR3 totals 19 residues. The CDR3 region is CASSKEGSRGYSYARTQYF. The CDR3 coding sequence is TGTGCCAGCAGCAAAGAAGGGTCGAGGGGGTACAGCTATGCGCGGACCCAGTACTTC.

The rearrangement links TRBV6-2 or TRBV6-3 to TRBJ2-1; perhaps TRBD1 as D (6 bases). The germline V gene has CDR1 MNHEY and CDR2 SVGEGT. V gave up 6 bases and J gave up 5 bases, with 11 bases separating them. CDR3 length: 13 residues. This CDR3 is CASSLYRDNEQFF. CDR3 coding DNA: TGTGCCAGCAGCCTATACAGGGACAATGAGCAGTTCTTC.

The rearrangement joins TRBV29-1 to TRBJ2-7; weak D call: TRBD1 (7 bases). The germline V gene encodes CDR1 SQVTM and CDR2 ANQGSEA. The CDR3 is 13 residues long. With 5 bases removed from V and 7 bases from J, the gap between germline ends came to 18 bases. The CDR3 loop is CSVNYRGAGEQYF. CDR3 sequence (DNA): TGCAGCGTTAATTACAGGGGCGCGGGGGAGCAGTACTTC.

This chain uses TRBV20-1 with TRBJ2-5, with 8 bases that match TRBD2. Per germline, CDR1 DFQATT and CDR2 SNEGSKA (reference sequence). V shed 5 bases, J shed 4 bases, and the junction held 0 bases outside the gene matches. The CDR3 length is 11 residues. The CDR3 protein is CSALAGETQYF. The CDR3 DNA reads TGCAGTGCTCTAGCGGGAGAGACCCAGTACTTC.

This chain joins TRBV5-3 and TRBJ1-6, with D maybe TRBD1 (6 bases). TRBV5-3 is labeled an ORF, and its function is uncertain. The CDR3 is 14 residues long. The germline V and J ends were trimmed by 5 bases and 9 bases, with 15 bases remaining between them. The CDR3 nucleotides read TGTGCCAGAAGACAAGGACAGTCCGGTTCACCCCTCCACTTT. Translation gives CARRQGQSGSPLHF.

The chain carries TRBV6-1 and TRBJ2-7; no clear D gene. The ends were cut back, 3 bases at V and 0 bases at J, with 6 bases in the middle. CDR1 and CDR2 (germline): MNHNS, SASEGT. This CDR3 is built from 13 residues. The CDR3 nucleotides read TGTGCCAGCAGTGAGAACAGCTCCTACGAGCAGTACTTC. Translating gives CASSENSSYEQYF.

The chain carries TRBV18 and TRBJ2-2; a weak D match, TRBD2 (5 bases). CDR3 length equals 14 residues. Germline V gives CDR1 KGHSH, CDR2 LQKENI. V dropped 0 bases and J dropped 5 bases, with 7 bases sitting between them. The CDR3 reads CASSPPPGTGELFF. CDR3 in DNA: TGTGCCAGCTCACCACCGCCGGGGACCGGGGAGCTGTTTTTT.

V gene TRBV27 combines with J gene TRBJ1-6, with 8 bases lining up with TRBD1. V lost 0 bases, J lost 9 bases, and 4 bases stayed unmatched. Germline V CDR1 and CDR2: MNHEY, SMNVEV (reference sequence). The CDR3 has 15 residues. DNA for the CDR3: TGTGCCAGCAGTTTATCGGACAGGGTCGGTTCACCCCTCCACTTT. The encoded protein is CASSLSDRVGSPLHF.

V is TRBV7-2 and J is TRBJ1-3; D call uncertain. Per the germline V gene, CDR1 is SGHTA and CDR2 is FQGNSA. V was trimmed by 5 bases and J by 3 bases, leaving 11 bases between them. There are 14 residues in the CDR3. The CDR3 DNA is TGTGCCAGCAGCCCTCGGGTATTTGGAAACACCATATATTTT. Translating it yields CASSPRVFGNTIYF. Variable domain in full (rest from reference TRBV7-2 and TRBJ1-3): GAGVSQSPSNKVTEKGKDVELRCDPISGHTALYWYRQSLGQGLEFLIYFQGNSAPDKSGLPSDRFSAERTGGSVSTLTIQRTQQEDSAVYLCASSPRVFGNTIYFGEGSWLTVV.

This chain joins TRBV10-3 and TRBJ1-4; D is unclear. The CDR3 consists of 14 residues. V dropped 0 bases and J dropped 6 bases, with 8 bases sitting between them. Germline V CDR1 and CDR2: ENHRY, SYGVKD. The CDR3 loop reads CAISESTEDEKLFF. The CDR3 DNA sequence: TGTGCCATCAGTGAGTCTACTGAGGATGAAAAACTGTTTTTT.

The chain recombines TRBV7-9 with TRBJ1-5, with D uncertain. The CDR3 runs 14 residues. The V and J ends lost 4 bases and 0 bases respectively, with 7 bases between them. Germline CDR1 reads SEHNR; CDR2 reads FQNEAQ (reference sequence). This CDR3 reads CASSSDYSNQPQHF. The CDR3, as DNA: TGTGCCAGCAGCTCAGATTATAGCAATCAGCCCCAGCATTTT.

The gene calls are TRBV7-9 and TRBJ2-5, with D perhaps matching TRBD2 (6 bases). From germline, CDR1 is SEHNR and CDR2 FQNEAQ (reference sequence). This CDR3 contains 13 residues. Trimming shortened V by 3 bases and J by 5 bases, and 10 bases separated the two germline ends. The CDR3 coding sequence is TGTGCCAGCAGCTTTGGGAGCGGGGAGACCCAGTACTTC. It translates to CASSFGSGETQYF.

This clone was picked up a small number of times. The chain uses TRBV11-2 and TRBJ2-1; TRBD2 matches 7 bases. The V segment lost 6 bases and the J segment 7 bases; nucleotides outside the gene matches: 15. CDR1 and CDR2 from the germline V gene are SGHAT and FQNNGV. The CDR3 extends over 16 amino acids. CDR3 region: CASSRRGAGALNEQFF. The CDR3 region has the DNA TGTGCCAGCAGTCGCCGTGGGGCGGGAGCTTTAAATGAGCAGTTCTTC.